This T cell receptor beta chain derives from a study of STAT5B mutations in CD4+ large granular lymphocyte leukemia. Original analysis: The detection floor for productive clonotype frequency was 2.59 x 10-5. Data came from immunoSEQ multiplex PCR; TCRdb stores just in-frame clones and leaves some out. The V and J calls and clone size come from that table; D and trimming were worked out from the DNA. The repertoire includes more than 35,000 clones, 85% of them detected once, and roughly 1.2% sits in the top ten. Concerning this clone: At the DNA level, this CDR3 is encoded by other sequences in the same sample as well.

Sequenced input: CD4+ T cells from blood buffy coats. This clonotype was sampled from a human donor in good health.

The DNA of the CDR3 is TGCGCCAGCAGCTTGGCCGGGACAGTGAACACTGAAGCTTTCTTT. Amino acids: CASSLAGTVNTEAFF. V usage is TRBV5-1 and J usage is TRBJ1-1, with 7 bases identical to TRBD1. V shed 0 bases and J 0 bases; nucleotides not matched to a gene: 2. CDR1 and CDR2 from the germline V gene are SGHRS and YFSETQ. This CDR3 has 15 residues.